Here is one TCR beta chain with its context. The sample belongs to a study of blood T cell repertoires in COVID-19. Study summary: Samples came from the United States, Italy and Spain, spanning acute and convalescent COVID-19.

Original methodology: Reference gene primers were amplified, and this amplification served to estimate nucleated cell counts. Produced via immunoSEQ multiplex PCR; TCRdb's table is partial and in-frame only. The DNA was the basis for D and trimming; V, J and clone size are from that table. Of approximately 280,000 clones in the sample, 85% were seen once. The CDR3 length is 13 residues. Germline assignment: CDR1 LGHDT and CDR2 YNNKEL (reference sequence). V gave up 4 bases and J gave up 2 bases, with 7 bases separating them. Sequencing input: peripheral blood. The gene calls are TRBV3-1 (or the pseudogene TRBV3-2) and TRBJ2-3; D gene ambiguous. This clonotype originated in a man aged 50-60 years with active or convalescent COVID-19. CDR3 in amino acids: CASSPYDTDTQYF. CDR3 nucleotides: TGTGCCAGCAGCCCCTACGACACAGATACGCAGTATTTT.